The T cell receptor beta chain under discussion was sequenced for a study of shared clonotypes between healthy human individuals. As for the study in general: CD4 naive cells filled three plates per donor, CD4 memory three, CD8 naive two and CD8 memory one.

CDR1 and CDR2 from the germline V gene are SSHAT and FNYEAQ (reference sequence). This CDR3 spans 14 amino acids. The V gene lost 5 bases and the J gene lost 2 bases, with 9 bases spanning the gap. The repertoire was sequenced with immunoSEQ multiplex PCR; TCRdb's copy has only in-frame clones and lacks some. Of about 1,500,000 clones detected, roughly 96% appear once; the ten largest clones hold roughly 1.1%. This chain uses TRBV7-7 with TRBJ2-2, with unresolved D. The sample comprised naive CD4+ T cells sorted from blood. The subset: CD45RA+ positively selected. The origin of this receptor is a man aged 25 to 40 in good health. This chain's CDR3 is CASSKTANTGELFF. CDR3 nucleotide sequence: TGTGCCAGCAGCAAGACGGCTAACACCGGGGAGCTGTTTTTT.